The present entry profiles one T cell receptor (beta chain) with its context. Its matching antigen is unknown. Treatment meaning: approximately 18 received Ad26.COV2.S at low or high dose, single or two shots; about five received placebo; per-sample allocation not given. Samples came from day 63 after the first vaccine or placebo injection. The vaccine antigen was prefusion-stabilized Wuhan SARS-CoV-2 spike. Sequencing was performed with immunoSEQ multiplex PCR; in TCRdb, only in-frame clones are kept and a portion is missing. Here the sample spans about 370,000 clones, around 89% being singletons. With V trimmed by 4 bases and J by 0 bases, 12 bases remained unmatched. Germline lookup yields CDR1 SGHRS and CDR2 YFSETQ. CDR3 size: 17 residues. The record originates from a study of Ad26.COV2.S vaccination and SARS-CoV-2 variants. Looking at the study overall: Donor got 5x10^10 or 1x10^11 viral particles of Ad26.COV2.S. Study-level findings and limits: Total T cell responses may have been underestimated by the TCR breadth and depth analyses. Considerable breadth of spike-specific CD8+ and CD4+ T cell responses has reportedly been documented following vaccination.

The genes are TRBV5-1 and TRBJ1-1; 7 bases map to TRBD1. The starting material was peripheral blood, obtained in a trial of Ad26.COV2.S vaccine versus placebo. This clonotype originated in a person between 18 and 65 years old who received the Ad26.COV2.S COVID-19 vaccine or a placebo. CDR3 region: CASSPRTGNPLNTEAFF. The CDR3 DNA is TGCGCCAGCAGCCCACGGACAGGCAACCCTCTGAACACTGAAGCTTTCTTT.